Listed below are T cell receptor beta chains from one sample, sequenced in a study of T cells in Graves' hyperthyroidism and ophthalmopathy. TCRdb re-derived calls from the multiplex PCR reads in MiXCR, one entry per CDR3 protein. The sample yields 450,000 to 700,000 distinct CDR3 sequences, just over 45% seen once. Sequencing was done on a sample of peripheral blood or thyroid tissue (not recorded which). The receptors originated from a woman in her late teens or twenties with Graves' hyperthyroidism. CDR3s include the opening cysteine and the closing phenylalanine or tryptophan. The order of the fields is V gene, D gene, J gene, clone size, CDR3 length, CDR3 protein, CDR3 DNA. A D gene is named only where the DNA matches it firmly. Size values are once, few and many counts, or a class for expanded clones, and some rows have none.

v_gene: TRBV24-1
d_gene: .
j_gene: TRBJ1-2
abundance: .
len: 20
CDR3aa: CATSRASALEQQFFGYGYTF
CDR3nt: .

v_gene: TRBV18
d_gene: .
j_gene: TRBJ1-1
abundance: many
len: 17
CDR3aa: CASSPYRLRRTDTEAFF
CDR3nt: TGTGCCAGCTCACCCTACCGGTTGAGGAGGACGGACACTGAAGCTTTCTTT

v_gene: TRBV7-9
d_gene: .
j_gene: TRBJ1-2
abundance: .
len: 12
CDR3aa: CASSLSTAGNTF
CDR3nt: TGTGCCAGCAGCTTGTCGACAGCCGGAAACACCTTC

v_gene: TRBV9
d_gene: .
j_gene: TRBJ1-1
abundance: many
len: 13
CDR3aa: CASSGNGNTEAFF
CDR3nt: TGTGCCAGCAGCGGAAACGGGAACACTGAAGCTTTCTTT

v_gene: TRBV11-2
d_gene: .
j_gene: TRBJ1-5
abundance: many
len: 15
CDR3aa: CASSLGTIPNQPQHF
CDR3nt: TGTGCCAGCAGCTTAGGGACAATTCCTAATCAGCCCCAGCATTTT

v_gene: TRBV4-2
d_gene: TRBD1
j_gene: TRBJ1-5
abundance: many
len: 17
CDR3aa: CASSQPTGGTGNQPQHF
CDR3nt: TGTGCCAGCAGCCAACCGACAGGGGGCACTGGTAATCAGCCCCAGCATTTT

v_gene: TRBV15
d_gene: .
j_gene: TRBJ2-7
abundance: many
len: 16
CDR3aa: CATSEGGRDTGYEQYF
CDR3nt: TGTGCCACCAGCGAGGGAGGCAGGGACACGGGTTACGAGCAGTACTTC

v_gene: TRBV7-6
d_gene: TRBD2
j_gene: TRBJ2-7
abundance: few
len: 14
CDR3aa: CASSQRGDSYEQYF
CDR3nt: TGTGCCAGCTCCCAGCGGGGGGACTCCTACGAGCAGTACTTC

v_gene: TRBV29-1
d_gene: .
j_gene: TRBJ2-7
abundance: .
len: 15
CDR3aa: CSVERPGRAADGQYF
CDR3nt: TGCAGCGTTGAACGTCCCGGTCGGGCGGCCGACGGGCAGTACTTC

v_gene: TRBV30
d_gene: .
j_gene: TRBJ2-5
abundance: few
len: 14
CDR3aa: CAWSVRQGQETQYF
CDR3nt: TGTGCCTGGAGTGTAAGGCAGGGCCAAGAGACCCAGTACTTC

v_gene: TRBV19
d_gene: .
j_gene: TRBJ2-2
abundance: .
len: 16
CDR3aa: CASSIWGLFNTGELFF
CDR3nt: TGTGCCAGTAGTATTTGGGGTCTCTTTAACACCGGGGAGCTGTTTTTT

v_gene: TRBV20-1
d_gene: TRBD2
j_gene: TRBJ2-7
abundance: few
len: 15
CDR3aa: CSARGDSGGSYEQYF
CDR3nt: TGCAGTGCTAGGGGTGATAGCGGGGGCTCCTACGAGCAGTACTTC

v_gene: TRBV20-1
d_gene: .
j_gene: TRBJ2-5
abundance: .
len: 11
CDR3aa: CSARDEETQYF
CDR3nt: TGCAGTGCTAGAGATGAAGAGACCCAGTACTTC

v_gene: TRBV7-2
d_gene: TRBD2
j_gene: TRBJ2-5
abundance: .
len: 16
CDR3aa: CASSLGSGSPLETQYF
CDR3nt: TGTGCCAGCAGCTTGGGTAGCGGGAGTCCCTTGGAAACCCAGTACTTC

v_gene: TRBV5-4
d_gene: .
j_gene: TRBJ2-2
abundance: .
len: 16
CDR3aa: CASSVDTLMNTGELFF
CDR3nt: TGTGCCAGCAGCGTGGACACGTTAATGAACACCGGGGAGCTGTTTTTT

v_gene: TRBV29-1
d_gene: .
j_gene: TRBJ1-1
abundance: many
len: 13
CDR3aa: CSVDYEGGTEAFF
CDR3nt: TGCAGCGTTGATTACGAGGGGGGCACTGAAGCTTTCTTT

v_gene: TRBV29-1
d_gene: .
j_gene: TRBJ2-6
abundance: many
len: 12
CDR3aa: CSVRAGANVLTF
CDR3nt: TGCAGCGTTAGGGCAGGGGCCAACGTCCTGACTTTC

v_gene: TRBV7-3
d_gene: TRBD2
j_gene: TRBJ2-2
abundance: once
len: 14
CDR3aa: CASSPLGTSAELFF
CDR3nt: TGTGCCAGTAGCCCCCTCGGGACTAGCGCGGAGCTGTTTTTT

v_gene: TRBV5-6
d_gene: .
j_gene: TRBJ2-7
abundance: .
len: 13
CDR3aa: CASSLGRISEQYF
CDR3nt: TGTGCCAGCAGCTTGGGCAGGATCAGCGAGCAGTACTTC

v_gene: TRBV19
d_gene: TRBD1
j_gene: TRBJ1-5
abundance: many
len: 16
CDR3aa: CASKRGTGDSNQPQHF
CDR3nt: TGTGCCAGTAAACGGGGAACAGGGGACAGCAATCAGCCCCAGCATTTT

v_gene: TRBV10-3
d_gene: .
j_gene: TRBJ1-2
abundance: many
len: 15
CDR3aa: CAISETPGNNYGYTF
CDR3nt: TGTGCCATCAGTGAGACACCGGGGAATAACTATGGCTACACCTTC

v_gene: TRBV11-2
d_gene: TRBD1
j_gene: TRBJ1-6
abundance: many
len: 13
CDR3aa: CASSFTGESPLHF
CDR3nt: TGTGCCAGCAGCTTTACAGGGGAATCACCCCTCCACTTT

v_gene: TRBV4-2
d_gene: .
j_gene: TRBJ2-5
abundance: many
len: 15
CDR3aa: CASSPESTRGETQYF
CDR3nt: TGTGCCAGCAGCCCAGAGTCCACCCGAGGGGAGACCCAGTACTTC

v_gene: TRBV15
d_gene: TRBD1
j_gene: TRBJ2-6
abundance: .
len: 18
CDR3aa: CATSRGDRGFGGANVLTF
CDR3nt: TGTGCCACCAGCAGAGGGGACAGGGGGTTCGGTGGGGCCAACGTCCTGACTTTC

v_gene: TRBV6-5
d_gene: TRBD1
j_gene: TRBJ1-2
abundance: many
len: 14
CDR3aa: CASSPYRGNYGYTF
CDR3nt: TGTGCCAGCAGTCCCTACAGGGGGAACTATGGCTACACCTTC

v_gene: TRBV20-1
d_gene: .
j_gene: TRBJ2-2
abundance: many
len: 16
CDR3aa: CSARSKSRGLWGELFF
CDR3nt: TGCAGTGCTAGATCCAAGAGCAGGGGTTTATGGGGGGAGCTGTTTTTT

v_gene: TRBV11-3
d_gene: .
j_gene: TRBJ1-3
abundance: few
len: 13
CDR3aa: CASSEFSGNTIYF
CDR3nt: TGTGCCAGCAGTGAATTTTCCGGAAACACCATATATTTT

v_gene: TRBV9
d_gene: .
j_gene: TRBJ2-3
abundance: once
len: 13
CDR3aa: CASSVSSTDTQYF
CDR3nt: TGTGCCAGCAGCGTGTCTAGCACAGATACGCAGTATTTT

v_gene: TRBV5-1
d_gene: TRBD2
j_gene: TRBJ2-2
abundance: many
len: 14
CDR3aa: CASNGGRGTGELFF
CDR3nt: TGCGCCAGCAATGGCGGGAGAGGCACCGGGGAGCTGTTTTTT

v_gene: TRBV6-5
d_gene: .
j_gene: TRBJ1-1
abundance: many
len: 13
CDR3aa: CASSKVGDTEAFF
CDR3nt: TGTGCCAGCTCAAAAGTGGGGGACACTGAAGCTTTCTTT

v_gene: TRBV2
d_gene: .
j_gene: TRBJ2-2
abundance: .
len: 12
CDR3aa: CATRAPPGELFF
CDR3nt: TGTGCCACCCGGGCCCCCCCCGGGGAGCTGTTTTTT

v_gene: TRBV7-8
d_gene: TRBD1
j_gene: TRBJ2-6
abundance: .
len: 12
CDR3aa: CASRGQPNTEAF
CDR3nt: TGTGCCAGCAGGGGACAGCCCAACACTGAAGCTTTC

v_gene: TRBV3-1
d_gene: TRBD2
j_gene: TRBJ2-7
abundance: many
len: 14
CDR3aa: CASSPGLAGYEQYF
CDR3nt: TGTGCCAGCAGCCCAGGACTAGCGGGTTATGAGCAGTACTTC

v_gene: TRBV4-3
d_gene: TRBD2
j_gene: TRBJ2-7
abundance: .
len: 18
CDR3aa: CASGQDLAEGLAPYEQYF
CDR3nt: TGCGCCAGCGGCCAAGATCTTGCCGAGGGACTAGCGCCCTACGAGCAGTACTTC

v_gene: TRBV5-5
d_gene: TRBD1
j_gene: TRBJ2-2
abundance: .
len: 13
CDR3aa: CASSPQGAWELFF
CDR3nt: TGTGCCAGCAGCCCACAGGGGGCATGGGAGCTGTTTTTT

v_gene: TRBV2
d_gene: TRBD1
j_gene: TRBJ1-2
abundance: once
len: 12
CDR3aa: CAGHGQDYGYTF
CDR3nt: TGTGCCGGCCACGGACAGGACTATGGCTACACCTTC

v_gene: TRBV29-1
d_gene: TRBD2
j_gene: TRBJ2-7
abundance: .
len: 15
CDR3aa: CSVSGGGRPSYEQYF
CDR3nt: TGCAGCGTTAGTGGTGGCGGGAGGCCGTCCTACGAGCAGTACTTC

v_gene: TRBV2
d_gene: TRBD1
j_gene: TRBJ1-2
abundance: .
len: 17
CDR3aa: CASKGWDRDIANYGYTF
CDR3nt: TGTGCCAGCAAAGGGTGGGACAGGGATATAGCTAACTATGGCTACACCTTC

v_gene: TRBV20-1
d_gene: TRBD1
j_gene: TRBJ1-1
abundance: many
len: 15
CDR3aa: CSARRDSVMNTEAFF
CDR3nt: TGCAGTGCTAGACGGGACAGTGTCATGAACACTGAAGCTTTCTTT

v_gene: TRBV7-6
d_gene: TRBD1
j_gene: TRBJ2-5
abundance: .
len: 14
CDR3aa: CASSYLMTGETQYF
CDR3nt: TGTGCCAGCAGCTACCTAATGACAGGGGAGACCCAGTACTTC

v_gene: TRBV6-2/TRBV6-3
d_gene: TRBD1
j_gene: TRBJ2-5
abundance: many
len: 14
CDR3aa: CASSRPTGGETQYF
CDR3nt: TGTGCCAGCAGTCGCCCGACAGGGGGAGAGACCCAGTACTTC

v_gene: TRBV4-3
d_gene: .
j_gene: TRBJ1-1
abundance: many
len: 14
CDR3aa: CASSHSVGNTEAFF
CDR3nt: TGCGCCAGCAGCCATAGTGTCGGTAACACTGAAGCTTTCTTT

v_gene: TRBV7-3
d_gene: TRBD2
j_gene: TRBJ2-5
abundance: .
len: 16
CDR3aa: CASSARTSGRKETQYF
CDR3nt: TGTGCCAGCAGCGCTAGGACTAGCGGGAGAAAAGAGACCCAGTACTTC

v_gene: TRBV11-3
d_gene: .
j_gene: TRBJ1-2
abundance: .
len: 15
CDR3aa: CASSLPDWISYGYTF
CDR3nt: TGTGCCAGCAGCTTACCAGACTGGATATCTTATGGCTACACCTTC

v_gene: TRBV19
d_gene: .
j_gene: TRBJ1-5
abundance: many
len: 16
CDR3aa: CASSTALGRGNQPQHF
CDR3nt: TGTGCCAGTAGTACCGCTTTGGGGAGGGGCAATCAGCCCCAGCATTTT

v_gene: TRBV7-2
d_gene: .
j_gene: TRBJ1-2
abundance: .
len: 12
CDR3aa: CASSPTRDGYTF
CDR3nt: TGTGCCAGCAGCCCTACACGGGATGGCTACACCTTC

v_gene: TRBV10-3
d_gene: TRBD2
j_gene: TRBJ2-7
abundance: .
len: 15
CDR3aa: CAISGWGRGSYEQYF
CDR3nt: TGTGCCATCAGTGGATGGGGGAGGGGCTCCTACGAGCAGTACTTC